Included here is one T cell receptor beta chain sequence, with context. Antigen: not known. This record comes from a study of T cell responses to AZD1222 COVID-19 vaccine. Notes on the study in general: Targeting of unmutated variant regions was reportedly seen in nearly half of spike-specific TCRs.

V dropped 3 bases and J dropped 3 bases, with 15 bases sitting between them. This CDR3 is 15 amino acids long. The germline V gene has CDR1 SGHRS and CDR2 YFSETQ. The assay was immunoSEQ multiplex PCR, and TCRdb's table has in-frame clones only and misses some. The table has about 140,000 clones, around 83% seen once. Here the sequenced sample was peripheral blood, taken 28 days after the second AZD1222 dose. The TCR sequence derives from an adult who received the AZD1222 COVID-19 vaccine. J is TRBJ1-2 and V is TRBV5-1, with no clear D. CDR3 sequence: CASSWGGYEDYGYTF. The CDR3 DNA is TGCGCCAGCAGCTGGGGAGGGTATGAGGACTATGGCTACACCTTC.